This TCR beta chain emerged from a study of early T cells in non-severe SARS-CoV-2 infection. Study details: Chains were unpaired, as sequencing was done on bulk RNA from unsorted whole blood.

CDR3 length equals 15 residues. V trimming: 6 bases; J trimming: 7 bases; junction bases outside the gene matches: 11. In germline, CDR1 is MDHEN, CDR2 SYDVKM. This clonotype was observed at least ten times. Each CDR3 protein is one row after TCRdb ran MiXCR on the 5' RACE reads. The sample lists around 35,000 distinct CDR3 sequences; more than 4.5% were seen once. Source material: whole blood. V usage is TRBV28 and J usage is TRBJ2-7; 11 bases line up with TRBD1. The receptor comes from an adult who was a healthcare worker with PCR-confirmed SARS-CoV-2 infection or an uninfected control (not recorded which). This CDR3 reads CASRAPDRGLGEQYF. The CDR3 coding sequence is TGTGCCAGCAGGGCCCCGGACAGGGGGCTGGGGGAGCAGTACTTC.